Listed below are T cell receptor beta chains from one sample, sequenced in a study of blood T cells in healthy people across ages. TCRdb itself ran the 5' RACE reads through MiXCR, one entry per CDR3 protein. The sample lists 650,000 to 1,000,000 distinct CDR3 sequences; roughly 40% were seen once. The specimen sequenced was blood. These receptors originate from a man in his late teens or twenties in good health. CDR3s include the opening cysteine and the closing phenylalanine or tryptophan. A D gene is named only where the DNA matches it firmly. Size tells how often a clone was seen (once, few, many) or the class of an expanded clone, and some rows leave it out.

size	D	J	V	DNA	CDR3
few	NA	TRBJ1-1	TRBV25-1	TGTGCCAGCAGTGAATATTTAGGAGGTACCGCTGAAGCTTTCTTT	CASSEYLGGTAEAFF
many	TRBD1	TRBJ1-2	TRBV5-1	TGCGCCAGCAGCCCCTCCACAACGACAGGGACTGGCTACACCTTC	CASSPSTTTGTGYTF
few	NA	TRBJ2-7	TRBV3-2	TGTGCCAGCAGCCCAGTTCAGTACTTC	CASSPVQYF
many	TRBD2	TRBJ2-3	TRBV9	TGTGCCAGCACCCGATGGGGGGGTAGCACAGATACGCAGTATTTT	CASTRWGGSTDTQYF
few	NA	TRBJ2-4	TRBV12-1	TGTGCCAGCAGCTTTGCACCTCACCGGGGCAGCCTAGCCAAAAACATTCAGTACTTC	CASSFAPHRGSLAKNIQYF
NA	TRBD2	TRBJ2-1	TRBV20-1	TGCAGTGCTAGAGATGTTGGTAGCGGGGCCTACAATGAGCAGTTCTTC	CSARDVGSGAYNEQFF
few	TRBD2	TRBJ2-1	TRBV2	TGTGCCAGCAGTGAAAGAAGGCTAGCGGGAGGCAATGAGCAGTTCTTC	CASSERRLAGGNEQFF
NA	NA	TRBJ2-3	TRBV16	TGTGCCAGCAGCCGGGGCTCCGCCACAGATACGCAGTATTTT	CASSRGSATDTQYF
few	NA	TRBJ2-7	TRBV7-9	TGTGCCAGCAGCCCCGGTCAGGGCATGGACGAGCAGTACTTC	CASSPGQGMDEQYF
NA	NA	TRBJ2-4	TRBV7-9	TGTGCCAGCAGCTTAGTACGCGGGCTAGCCAAAAACATTCAGTACTTC	CASSLVRGLAKNIQYF
NA	TRBD1	TRBJ1-1	TRBV6-5	TGTGCCAGCACAGGGGGCAGTGAAGCTTTCTTT	CASTGGSEAFF
many	NA	TRBJ2-1	TRBV12-3/TRBV12-4	TGTGCCAGCACCTCGATTAGGTTCTACAATGAGCAGTTCTTC	CASTSIRFYNEQFF
many	NA	TRBJ2-3	TRBV12-3/TRBV12-4	TGTGCCAGCAGTAATGGTTACACAGATACGCAGTATTTT	CASSNGYTDTQYF
many	TRBD1	TRBJ2-1	TRBV20-1	TGCAGTGCTACGGGGACAGGGTCTAATGAGCAGTTCTTC	CSATGTGSNEQFF
many	NA	TRBJ2-7	TRBV12-3/TRBV12-4	TGTGCCAGCATGGGATTCTCCTACGAGCAGTACTTC	CASMGFSYEQYF
NA	NA	TRBJ2-7	TRBV2	TGTGCCAGCAGTTGGGCGACCCCGGACTACAATGAGCAGTACTTC	CASSWATPDYNEQYF
NA	TRBD1	TRBJ2-7	TRBV29-1	TGCAGCGTTGGGACTCCGGGACAGGGATACGAGCAGTACTTC	CSVGTPGQGYEQYF
NA	TRBD1	TRBJ1-1	TRBV4-3	TGCGCCAGTAGCCAAGGGAGGGACAGGGGGCGCATGAGCACTGAAGCTTTCTTT	CASSQGRDRGRMSTEAFF
few	TRBD1	TRBJ2-7	TRBV7-2	TGTGCCAGCAGCCAAACCGGGACAGCCTACGAGCAGTACTTC	CASSQTGTAYEQYF
few	TRBD2	TRBJ2-5	TRBV4-2	TGTGCCAGCAGCCAAGAGAGGGTAGCGGGGCAAGAGACCCAGTACTTC	CASSQERVAGQETQYF
NA	TRBD1	TRBJ1-2	TRBV7-9	TGTGCCAGCAGCTTAGGGGAGGGACAGGGGCCCGTCTATGGCTACACCTTC	CASSLGEGQGPVYGYTF
few	NA	TRBJ2-1	TRBV6-4	TGTGCCAGCAGTCACGCCTCCGGGGAATACAATGAGCAGTTCTTC	CASSHASGEYNEQFF
NA	NA	TRBJ2-3	TRBV13	TGTGCCAGCAGCTTCGAGGGTAGCGCAGATACGCAGTATTTT	CASSFEGSADTQYF
NA	TRBD1	TRBJ1-4	TRBV7-9	TGTGCCAGCAGCTTACGTGACAGGGGTCAAAATGAAAAACTGTTTTTT	CASSLRDRGQNEKLFF
NA	TRBD1	TRBJ2-1	TRBV6-5	TGTGCCAGCACCCAAGGACAGGGCGATGAGCAGTTCTTC	CASTQGQGDEQFF
NA	NA	TRBJ2-7	TRBV5-5	TGTGCCAGCAGCGGAGGAGGGACAGTGGACGAGCAGTACTTC	CASSGGGTVDEQYF
many	NA	TRBJ2-1	TRBV29-1	TGCAGCGTTGGGAAGGGAGCTTACAATGAGCAGTTCTTC	CSVGKGAYNEQFF
NA	TRBD2	TRBJ2-7	TRBV6-1	TGTGCCAGCAGCCCCACTAGCGGGGCCCCCAGCCCCTACAATGAGCAGTACTTC	CASSPTSGAPSPYNEQYF
NA	NA	TRBJ2-5	TRBV12-3/TRBV12-4	TGTGCCAGCAGTTTTGGAGCAAAGAGGACCCAGTACTTC	CASSFGAKRTQYF
NA	NA	TRBJ2-1	TRBV9	TGTGCCAGCAGTCGGTTCCAAGGCTCCTACAATGAGCAGTTCTTC	CASSRFQGSYNEQFF
NA	TRBD2	TRBJ2-2	TRBV10-3	TGTGCCATCTCGGGACTAGCGGGGGGGCCGGGCACCGGGGAGCTGTTTTTT	CAISGLAGGPGTGELFF
many	NA	TRBJ2-7	TRBV12-3/TRBV12-4	TGTGCCAGCAGGACGGGGACACAAACCTACGAGCAGTACTTC	CASRTGTQTYEQYF
few	NA	TRBJ1-1	TRBV27	TGTGCCAGCAGCCGACAGACAAACACTGAAGCTTTCTTT	CASSRQTNTEAFF
NA	NA	TRBJ2-1	TRBV12-3/TRBV12-4	TGTGCCAGCAGTTTAGAGGCGGGTTGGGTTCTGGTTAGCTCCTACAATGAGCAGTTCTTC	CASSLEAGWVLVSSYNEQFF
few	NA	TRBJ2-7	TRBV28	TGTGCCAGCAGTTCGTTCAAGCCCTACGAGCAGTACTTC	CASSSFKPYEQYF
NA	NA	TRBJ1-5	TRBV7-9	TGTGCCAGCACCGTTGGGGGAGGGGATCAGCCCCAGCATTTT	CASTVGGGDQPQHF
many	NA	TRBJ1-4	TRBV7-9	TGTGCCAGCAGCTCGGAGGGCAGGTTTATTAATGAAAAACTGTTTTTT	CASSSEGRFINEKLFF
few	TRBD2	TRBJ2-7	TRBV10-3	TGTGCCATCAGTGAGAAAAGCGGGGGCTACAATGAGCAGTACTTC	CAISEKSGGYNEQYF
few	TRBD1	TRBJ2-2	TRBV28	TGTGCCAGCAGCGAAGTCCGGACAGGGGGGCACACCGGGGAGCTGTTTTTT	CASSEVRTGGHTGELFF
NA	NA	TRBJ2-3	TRBV20-1	TGCAGTGCTAGAGATCGGGCTAGCGGAGGGGGCGGAGATACGCAGTATTTT	CSARDRASGGGGDTQYF
NA	NA	TRBJ1-3	TRBV12-3/TRBV12-4	TGTGCCAGCAGTTTTGCCGGGACGGGCGTAAACACCATATATTTT	CASSFAGTGVNTIYF
NA	TRBD2	TRBJ2-1	TRBV7-2	TGTGCCAGCAGCTTTAGCGCGGGGGGACCCTACAATGAGCAGTTCTTC	CASSFSAGGPYNEQFF
NA	TRBD2	TRBJ2-3	TRBV4-3	TGCGCCAGCAGCCCCCAAGGGACTAGCGGGGGGCCCACAGATACGCAGTATTTT	CASSPQGTSGGPTDTQYF
many	NA	TRBJ2-4	TRBV5-1	TGCGCCAGCAGCTTGGGTTATAGTGAAAACATTCAGTACTTC	CASSLGYSENIQYF
few	NA	TRBJ1-2	TRBV4-1	TGCGCCAGCAGCCAAGTGACAGGAGTTCTGAATGGCTACACCTTC	CASSQVTGVLNGYTF
few	NA	TRBJ2-7	TRBV30	TGTGCCTGGGGGACTCAAAGCTCCTACGAGCAGTACTTC	CAWGTQSSYEQYF
NA	TRBD2	TRBJ2-1	TRBV14	TGTGCCAGCAGCACCCGACTAGCGGGAGTATGGAATGAGCAGTTCTTC	CASSTRLAGVWNEQFF
NA	NA	TRBJ1-5	TRBV18	TGTGCCAGCTCACCTACGACCACAGGGAGCCCCCAGCATTTT	CASSPTTTGSPQHF
many	TRBD1	TRBJ2-5	TRBV4-3	TGCGCCAGCAGCCAGGGCTCGACAGGGGGACAAGAGACCCAGTACTTC	CASSQGSTGGQETQYF
many	NA	TRBJ2-1	TRBV12-3/TRBV12-4	TGTGCCAGCAGTTTAGCTTTGAGCGGAGCCTACAATGAGCAGTTCTTC	CASSLALSGAYNEQFF